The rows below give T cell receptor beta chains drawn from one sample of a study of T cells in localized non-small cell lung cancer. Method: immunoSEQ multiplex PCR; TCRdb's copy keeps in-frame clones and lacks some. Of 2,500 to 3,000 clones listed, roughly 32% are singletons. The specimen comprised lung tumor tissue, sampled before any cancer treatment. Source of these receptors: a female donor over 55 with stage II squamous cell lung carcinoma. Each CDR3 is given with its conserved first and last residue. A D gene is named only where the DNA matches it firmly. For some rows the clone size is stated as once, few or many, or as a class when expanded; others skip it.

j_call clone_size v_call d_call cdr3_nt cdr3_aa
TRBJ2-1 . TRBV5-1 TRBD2 TGCGCCAGCAGCTTCGGGACTAGATCCTACAATGAGCAGTTCTTC CASSFGTRSYNEQFF
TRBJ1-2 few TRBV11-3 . TGTGCCAGCAGCTTAGATCGGAGGGCGGGAGGCTACACCTTC CASSLDRRAGGYTF
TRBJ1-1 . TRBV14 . TGTGCCAGCAGCCAAATAGAAGCTTTCTTT CASSQIEAFF
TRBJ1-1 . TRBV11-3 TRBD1 TGTGCCAGCAGCCCCGGACAGGGGCCGACCATGAACACTGAAGCTTTCTTT CASSPGQGPTMNTEAFF
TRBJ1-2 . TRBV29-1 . TGCAGCGTTGTGTCCCCAGACAGCGGGTACACCTTC CSVVSPDSGYTF
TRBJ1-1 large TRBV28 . TGTGCCGGCAGGGCGGGGTATAGGAACACTGAAGCTTTCTTT CAGRAGYRNTEAFF
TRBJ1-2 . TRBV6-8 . TGTGCCAGCGCCCGGGCTAACTATGGCTACACCTTC CASARANYGYTF
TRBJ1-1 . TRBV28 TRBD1 TGTGCCAGCAGTCGCCGGACAGGGGAAGCTTTCTTT CASSRRTGEAFF
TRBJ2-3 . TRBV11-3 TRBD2 TGTGCCAGCAGCCACAAAGCCCAGCGGGGGGCCACAGATACGCAGTATTTT CASSHKAQRGATDTQYF
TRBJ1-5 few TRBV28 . TGTGCCAGCAGTTTTTTGAGCAATCAGCCCCAGCATTTT CASSFLSNQPQHF
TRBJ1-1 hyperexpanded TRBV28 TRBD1 TGTGCCAGCAGCGGACAGGGGAGAACTGAAGCTTTCTTT CASSGQGRTEAFF
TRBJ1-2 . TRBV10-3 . TGTGCCAGTTCGGCAGAAAGCTATGGCTACACCTTC CASSAESYGYTF
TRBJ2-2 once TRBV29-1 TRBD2 TGCAGCGCCGGACATCAGACTAGCTCCAGGGAGCTGTTTTTT CSAGHQTSSRELFF
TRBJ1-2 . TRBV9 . TGTGCCAGCAGTGAACGTTCAGAACTTAACACCTTC CASSERSELNTF
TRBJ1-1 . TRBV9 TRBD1 TGTGCCGACACGGACAGGTGGAGCGCTGAAGCTTTCTTT CADTDRWSAEAFF
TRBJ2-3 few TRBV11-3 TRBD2 TGTGCCAGCACCCGCCGACTAGCGGGAAGCACAGATACGCAGTATTTT CASTRRLAGSTDTQYF
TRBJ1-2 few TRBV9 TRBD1 TGTGCCAGCAGCGCGAGGGACAGCTATGGCTACACCTTC CASSARDSYGYTF
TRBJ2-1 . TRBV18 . TGTGCCAGCTCACCACTAAAGGGAGACTCCTACAATGAGCAGTTCTTC CASSPLKGDSYNEQFF
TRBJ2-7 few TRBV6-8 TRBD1 TGTGCCAGCAGTGCCGGGACAGGGGCCCACGAGCAGTACTTC CASSAGTGAHEQYF
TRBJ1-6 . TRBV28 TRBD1 TGTGCCAGCAGTCTGACCCCGGACAGGACGCCCCTCCACTTT CASSLTPDRTPLHF
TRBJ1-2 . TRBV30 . TGTGCCTGGAGTGTCGGGGCCTATGGCTACACCTTC CAWSVGAYGYTF
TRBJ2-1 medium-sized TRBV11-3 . TGTGCCAGCAGCCTAGAGACTAGTTTCAATGAGCAGTTCTTC CASSLETSFNEQFF
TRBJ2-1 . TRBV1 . TGCGCCAGCAGCCAAGATCTTGGGCAGGGGATAAGCGGGGGGTACAATGAGCAGTTCTTC CASSQDLGQGISGGYNEQFF
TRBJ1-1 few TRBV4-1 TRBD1 TGCGCCAGCAGCCAAGATGACAGGGCAGGGACTGAAGCTTTCTTT CASSQDDRAGTEAFF
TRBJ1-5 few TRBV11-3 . TGTGCCAGCAGCTCGACATCATCGTCTTATCAGCCCCAGCATTTT CASSSTSSSYQPQHF
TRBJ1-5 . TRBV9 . TGTGCCAGCACCCCGGGGGGGGACCGGGTCCAGCCCCAGCATTTT CASTPGGDRVQPQHF
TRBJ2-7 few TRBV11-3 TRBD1 TGTGCCAGCAGCCCCTCCGGGACAGCTTCCTACGAGCAGTACTTC CASSPSGTASYEQYF
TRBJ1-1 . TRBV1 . TGCGCCAGCAGCCAGGGCCCGACAGGGGGGAACACTGAAGCTTTCTTT CASSQGPTGGNTEAFF
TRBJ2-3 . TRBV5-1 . TGCGCCAGCAGCTTGGAGGAGGGGGCCCACACAGATACGCAGTATTTT CASSLEEGAHTDTQYF
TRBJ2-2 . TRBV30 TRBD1 TGTGCCTGGAGCAGGGGGTTCGGGGAGCTGTTTTTT CAWSRGFGELFF
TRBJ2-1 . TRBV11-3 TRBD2 TGTGCCAGCAGCTTAAGCGGGAGGGCCCCCAATGAGCAGTTCTTC CASSLSGRAPNEQFF
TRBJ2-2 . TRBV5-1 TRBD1 TGCGCCAGCAGCTTAAGGGGACAGGGTTCCCTTACCGGGGAGCTGTTTTTT CASSLRGQGSLTGELFF
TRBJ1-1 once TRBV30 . TGTGCCTGGAGTGCGACCTCAGGGTTCCCAGCTTTCTTT CAWSATSGFPAFF
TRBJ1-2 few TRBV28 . TGTGCCAGCAGTTTATGGGCAGGTTCTAACTATGGCTACACCTTC CASSLWAGSNYGYTF